The 9 T cell receptor beta chains listed next were all sequenced from one sample in a study of low-dose radiotherapy and immunotherapy resistance in tumors. TRAV- and TRBV-specific primers primed first-strand cDNA, covering alpha and beta chains. TCR amplification ran roughly 20 PCR cycles using constant-region and V-primer adapter primers. TCRdb reanalysed the reads using MiXCR and keeps one entry per CDR3 protein. The profile shows under 11,000 distinct CDR3 sequences, less than 60% of them singletons. The receptor source for this set is a human donor with advanced metastatic prostate, ovarian, gallbladder or colorectal cancer (not recorded which). This table probably holds off-target reads from a library built for another chain.

This clonotype was found a few times. The chain couples TRBV4-1 to TRBJ2-1; a weak D match, TRBD2 (6 bases). Germline values: CDR1 MGHRA, CDR2 YSYEKL. CDR3 length: 15 residues. V dropped 7 bases and J dropped 0 bases, with 13 bases sitting between them. This chain's CDR3 is CASKPSASSYNEQFF. The DNA for the CDR3 is TGCGCCAGCAAACCTAGCGCGAGCTCCTACAATGAGCAGTTCTTC.

The chain uses TRBV7-8 and TRBJ1-2, with D uncertain. Germline V gives CDR1 SGHVS, CDR2 FQNEAQ. Between the trimmed V and J ends, which lost 5 bases and 4 bases, there was a span of 11 bases. The CDR3 is 13 amino acids. CDR3 bases: TGTGCCAGCAGCCCTGGACCCACCTATGGCTACACCTTC. Translating it yields CASSPGPTYGYTF.

This rearrangement joins TRBV23-1 to TRBJ2-2; D might be TRBD1 (5 bases). TRBV23-1 is assigned to the ORF class and has an uncertain function. V lost 3 bases and J lost 5, with 19 bases in between. This CDR3 has 17 residues. This CDR3 reads CASSHAGLRRGTGELFF. The CDR3 bases are TGCGCCAGCAGTCATGCAGGGCTGAGAAGGGGTACCGGGGAGCTGTTTTTT.

V is TRBV3-1 and J is TRBJ1-1; D gene unclear. Germline loops: CDR1 LGHDT, CDR2 YNNKEL (reference sequence). CDR3 length: 17 amino acids. The ends were cut back, 0 bases at V and 5 bases at J, with 19 bases in the middle. The CDR3 here is CASSQDRAGGRRTEAFF. DNA of the CDR3: TGTGCCAGCAGCCAAGATAGGGCCGGAGGGAGACGAACTGAAGCTTTCTTT.

The chain couples TRBV6-1 to TRBJ2-3, with TRBD2 matching 13 bases. V was clipped by 5 bases and J by 5 bases; unmatched bases: 13. Germline-derived CDR1 and CDR2 are MNHNS and SASEGT. The CDR3 runs 18 residues. The CDR3 coding sequence is TGTGCCAGCAGTCGATCGCCCGGGACTAGCGGGGTCAGAGATACGCAGTATTTT. Its protein is CASSRSPGTSGVRDTQYF.

There are a few counts of this clonotype. This sequence joins TRBV5-1 and TRBJ2-7; no firm D call. The V and J ends lost 0 bases and 5 bases respectively, with 12 bases between them. The CDR3 is 14 residues long. Germline lookup yields CDR1 SGHRS and CDR2 YFSETQ. CDR3 in amino acids: CASSLGQVTHEQYF. CDR3 sequence (DNA): TGCGCCAGCAGCTTGGGCCAGGTCACCCACGAGCAGTACTTC.

The chain recombines TRBV28 with TRBJ2-2; no clear D gene. The germline V gene has CDR1 MDHEN and CDR2 SYDVKM. This CDR3 spans 13 amino acids. Deletions cut 5 bases from V and 6 bases from J, with 10 bases between. The CDR3 reads CASSPTSPGELFF. In nucleotides, the CDR3 is TGTGCCAGCAGTCCAACGTCCCCCGGGGAGCTGTTTTTT.

V usage is TRBV6-8 and J usage is TRBJ1-5, with D perhaps TRBD1 (5 bases). Trimming shortened V by 11 bases and J by 0 bases, and 11 bases separated the two germline ends. Germline lookup yields CDR1 MNHGY and CDR2 SAAAGT. The CDR3 spans 13 residues. The CDR3 is CACKGYSNQPQHF. CDR3 bases: TGTGCCTGCAAGGGGTATAGCAATCAGCCCCAGCATTTT.

In this sample, this clonotype turned up a few times. The J gene is TRBJ2-2, the V gene TRBV2, with 15 bases identical to TRBD2. The CDR3 extends over 16 amino acids. The V gene's germline CDR1 is SNHLY and CDR2 FYNNEI. V lost 7 bases to trimming and J lost 1 base; unmatched junction nucleotides: 1. The CDR3 DNA reads TGTGCCAGCAAGGGACTAGCGGGAGGGAACACCGGGGAGCTGTTTTTT. Its protein is CASKGLAGGNTGELFF.